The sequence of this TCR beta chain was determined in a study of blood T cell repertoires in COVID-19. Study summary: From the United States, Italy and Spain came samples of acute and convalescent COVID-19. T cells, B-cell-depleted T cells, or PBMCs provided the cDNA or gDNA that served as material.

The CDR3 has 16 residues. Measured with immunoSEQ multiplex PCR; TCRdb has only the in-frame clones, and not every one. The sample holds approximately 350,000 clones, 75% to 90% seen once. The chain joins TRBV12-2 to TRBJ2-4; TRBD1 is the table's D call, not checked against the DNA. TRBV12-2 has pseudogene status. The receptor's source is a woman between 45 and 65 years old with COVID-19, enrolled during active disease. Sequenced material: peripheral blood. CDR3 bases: TGTGCAAGTCGCTTAGTGGGTCCAGGGCATTTAAACATTCAGTACTTC. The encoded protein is CASRLVGPGHLNIQYF.